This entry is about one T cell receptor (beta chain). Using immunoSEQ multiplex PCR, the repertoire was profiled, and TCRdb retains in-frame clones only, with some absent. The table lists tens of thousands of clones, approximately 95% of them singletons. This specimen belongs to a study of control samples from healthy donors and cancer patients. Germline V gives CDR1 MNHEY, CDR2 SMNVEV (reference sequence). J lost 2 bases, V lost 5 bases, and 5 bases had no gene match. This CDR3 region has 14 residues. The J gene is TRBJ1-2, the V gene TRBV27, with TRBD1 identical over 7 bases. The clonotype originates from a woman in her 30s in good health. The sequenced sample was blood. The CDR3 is CASSPKGQNYGYTF. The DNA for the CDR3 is TGTGCCAGCAGTCCGAAGGGACAGAACTATGGCTACACCTTC.